The 7 T cell receptor beta chains below were found in one sample sequenced in a study of blood T cell repertoires in COVID-19. The repertoire was sequenced with immunoSEQ multiplex PCR; TCRdb's copy has only in-frame clones and lacks some. The sample yields approximately 310,000 clones, 75% to 90% seen once. Sequencing was carried out using PBMCs or T cells enriched from blood (not recorded which). These receptors all stem from a woman aged 25-40 years who had been exposed to COVID-19.

This clone appeared once. This chain connects TRBV11-1 to TRBJ2-2; D remains unclear. The CDR3 length is 15 residues. CDR1 is SGHAT and CDR2 is FQDESV in the germline V gene (reference sequence). With 5 bases removed from V and 4 bases from J, the gap between germline ends came to 14 bases. This chain's CDR3 is CASSPRKATTGELFF. CDR3 DNA sequence: TGTGCCAGCAGCCCGAGGAAGGCGACCACCGGGGAGCTGTTTTTT.

The gene calls are TRBV6-5 and TRBJ1-6; TRBD1 might be the D (6 bases). The CDR3 has 13 amino acids. Trimming pared 7 bases from V and 6 bases from J, leaving 10 bases between. Germline V gives CDR1 MNHEY, CDR2 SVGAGI. CDR3 protein: CASIQGSNSPLHF. The CDR3 DNA sequence: TGTGCCAGCATCCAGGGGAGTAATTCACCCCTCCACTTT.

This chain joins TRBV30 and TRBJ1-5; D may be TRBD1 (5 bases). V was clipped by 0 bases and J by 0 bases, with 15 bases between them. The CDR3 is 17 amino acids. Germline CDR1 and CDR2: GTSNPN and SVGIG (reference sequence). The CDR3 protein is CAWSVRGHPNSNQPQHF. CDR3 coding DNA: TGTGCCTGGAGTGTAAGAGGACATCCTAATAGCAATCAGCCCCAGCATTTT.

J is TRBJ2-1 and V is TRBV6-4, with 10 bases lining up with TRBD1. V trimming: 6 bases; J trimming: 7 bases; junction bases outside the gene matches: 6. The length of the CDR3 is 14 residues. Germline V gene sequence: CDR1 MRHNA, CDR2 SNTAGT. For the CDR3, the DNA is TGTGCCAGCAGGCGCGGGACAGGGGTGAATGAGCAGTTCTTC. Its translation: CASRRGTGVNEQFF.

In the case of this clone: Other nucleotide sequences in the sample specify the same CDR3. V usage is TRBV4-1 and J usage is TRBJ2-7; D gene unclear. The CDR3 totals 12 residues. Trimming removed 1 base from V and 6 bases from J, with 7 bases in between. Germline loops: CDR1 MGHRA, CDR2 YSYEKL. In DNA form, the CDR3 reads TGCGCCAGCAGCCAAGTAAATAGCGAGCAGTACTTC. Protein product: CASSQVNSEQYF.

V gene TRBV11-2 combines with J gene TRBJ2-5; the D gene is possibly TRBD1 (6 bases). CDR3 length: 17 residues. The V gene's germline CDR1 is SGHAT and CDR2 FQNNGV. The V and J ends lost 5 bases and 0 bases respectively, with 19 bases between them. CDR3 in DNA: TGTGCCAGCAGCCCCCCCACCGGACAGAATTACCAAGAGACCCAGTACTTC. It codes for CASSPPTGQNYQETQYF.

V gene TRBV5-4 combines with J gene TRBJ2-5; the D is unclear. Trimming took 0 bases from V and 2 from J, leaving 20 bases between them. In germline, CDR1 is SGHNT, CDR2 YYREEE (reference sequence). The CDR3 runs 18 residues. The CDR3 loop reads CASSLEVRVASPQETQYF. As DNA, the CDR3 is TGTGCCAGCAGCTTGGAAGTACGGGTGGCGTCCCCGCAAGAGACCCAGTACTTC.